The clone carrying this T cell receptor beta chain appeared a single time. Original processing notes: Reference gene primer amplification gave estimated nucleated cell counts. Measured with immunoSEQ multiplex PCR; TCRdb has only the in-frame clones, and not every one. That table is the source of V, J and clone size, and D and trimming were worked out from the DNA. The sample has 150,000 to 160,000 clones, 65% to 90% seen once. The data stem from a study of blood T cell repertoires in COVID-19. About the research overall: Sample material is recorded as cDNA or gDNA derived from T cells, B-cell-depleted T cells, or PBMCs.

Patients at the Seattle site were enrolled during active infection and followed longitudinally. This CDR3 region has 16 residues. Germline V gene sequence: CDR1 MRHNA, CDR2 SNTAGT. V was pared by 0 bases and J by 0 bases, with 3 bases of the junction left unmatched. V is TRBV6-4 and J is TRBJ2-3, with 7 bases fitting TRBD2. The TCR comes from a woman aged 55 to 70 with COVID-19, enrolled during active disease. Sequencing was done on a sample of peripheral blood. CDR3 in amino acids: CASSDSGGGSTDTQYF. CDR3 bases: TGTGCCAGCAGTGACTCGGGCGGGGGTAGCACAGATACGCAGTATTTT.